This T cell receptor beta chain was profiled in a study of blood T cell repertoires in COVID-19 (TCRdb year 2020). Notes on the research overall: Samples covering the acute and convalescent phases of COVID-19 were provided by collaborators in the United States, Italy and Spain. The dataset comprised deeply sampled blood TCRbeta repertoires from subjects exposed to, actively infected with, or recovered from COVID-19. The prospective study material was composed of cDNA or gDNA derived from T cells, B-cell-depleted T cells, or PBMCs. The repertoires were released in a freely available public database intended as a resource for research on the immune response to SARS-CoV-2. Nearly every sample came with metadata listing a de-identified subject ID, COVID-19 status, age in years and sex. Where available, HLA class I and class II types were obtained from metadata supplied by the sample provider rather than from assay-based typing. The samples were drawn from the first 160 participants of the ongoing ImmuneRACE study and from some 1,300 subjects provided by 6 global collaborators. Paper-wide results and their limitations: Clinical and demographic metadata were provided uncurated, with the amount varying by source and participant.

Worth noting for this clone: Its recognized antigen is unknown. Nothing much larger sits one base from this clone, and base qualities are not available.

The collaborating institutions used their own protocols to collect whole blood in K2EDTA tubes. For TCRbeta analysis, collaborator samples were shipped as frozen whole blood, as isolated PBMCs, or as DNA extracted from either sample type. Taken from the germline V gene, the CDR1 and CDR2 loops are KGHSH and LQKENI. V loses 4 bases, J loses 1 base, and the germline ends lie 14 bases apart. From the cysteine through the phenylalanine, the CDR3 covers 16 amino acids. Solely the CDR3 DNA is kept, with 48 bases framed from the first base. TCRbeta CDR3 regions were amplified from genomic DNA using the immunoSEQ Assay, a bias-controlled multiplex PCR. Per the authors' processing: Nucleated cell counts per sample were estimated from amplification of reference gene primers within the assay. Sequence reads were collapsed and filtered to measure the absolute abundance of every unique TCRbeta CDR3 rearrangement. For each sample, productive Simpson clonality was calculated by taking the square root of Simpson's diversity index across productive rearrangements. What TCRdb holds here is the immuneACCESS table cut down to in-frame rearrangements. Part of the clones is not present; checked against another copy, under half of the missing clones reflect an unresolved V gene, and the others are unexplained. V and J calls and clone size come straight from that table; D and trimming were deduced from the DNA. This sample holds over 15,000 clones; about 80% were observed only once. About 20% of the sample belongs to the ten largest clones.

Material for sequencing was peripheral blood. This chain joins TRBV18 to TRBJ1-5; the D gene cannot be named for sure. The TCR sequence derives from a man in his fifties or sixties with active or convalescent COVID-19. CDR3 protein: CASSLFDGGSNQPQHF. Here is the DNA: TGTGCCAGCTCACTGTTCGACGGCGGGAGCAATCAGCCCCAGCATTTT. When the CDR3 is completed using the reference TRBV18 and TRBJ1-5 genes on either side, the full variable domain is NAGVMQNPRHLVRRRGQEARLRCSPMKGHSHVYWYRQLPEEGLKFMVYLQKENIIDESGMPKERFSAEFPKEGPSILRIQQVVRGDSAAYFCASSLFDGGSNQPQHFGDGTRLSIL.